These 21 T cell receptor beta chains share one sample of origin, sequenced in a study of tumor-infiltrating lymphocytes in primary liver carcinoma. Between roughly 17 and 31 mg of unsorted bulk tissue served as the source from which RNA and DNA were co-extracted. Total RNA (about 500 ng) served as template for TCR beta cDNA synthesis primed by a constant-region primer. Three-round nested multiplex PCR performed with slightly modified ARM-PCR produced the TCR beta libraries. The opening two PCR rounds, around 11 cycles each, paired TRBV1-TRBV30 forward primers with a C-beta reverse primer. MiXCR was run by TCRdb on the multiplex PCR reads, yielding one entry per CDR3 protein. The sample shows roughly 80,000 distinct CDR3 sequences, 70% to 80% of them seen only once. The specimen was liver tumor tissue from sampling region 4. As for subset: tumor region T4, right-lateral pole. All receptors come from a woman aged 55-69 years with primary liver carcinoma and hepatitis B virus infection.

There are a few counts of this clonotype. A read error may explain this, as a much larger clone is one base away. The rearrangement joins TRBV29-1 to TRBJ2-1; the match to TRBD2 covers 9 bases. This CDR3 spans 15 amino acids. CDR1 and CDR2 (germline): SQVTM, ANQGSEA. As DNA, the CDR3 is TGCAGCGTTGTGGGCGGGAGGGGCTCCTGCAATGAGCAGTTCTTC. Its protein is CSVVGGRGSCNEQFF.

There are a few counts of this clonotype. A read error may be the cause here, since a much bigger clone is one base away. The chain combines TRBV7-8 with TRBJ1-5; D is possibly TRBD1 (5 bases). The germline gives CDR1 SGHVS, CDR2 FQNEAQ. The V and J ends lost 0 bases and 2 bases respectively, with 8 bases between them. The CDR3 is made up of 15 amino acids. The CDR3 loop reads CASSLAGGGNQPQHF. As DNA, the CDR3 is TGTGCCAGCAGCTTAGCCGGGGGTGGCAATCAGCCCCAGCATTTT.

Note on this clonotype: At one of its ends the junction is not consistent with the germline gene, which may arise from a read error. This chain uses TRBV11-3 with TRBJ2-1, with 9 positions matching TRBD2. Per germline, CDR1 SGHNT and CDR2 YENEEA. This CDR3 spans 16 amino acids. CDR3 DNA sequence: TGTGCCGGCAGCGCGACTAGCGGAGGCCAATGCAATGAGCAGTTATTC. It is translated as CAGSATSGGQCNEQLF.

On this clonotype itself: This is likely a read error, given that the CDR3 carries no conserved phenylalanine or tryptophan at its end. The rearrangement links TRBV11-2 to TRBJ2-5; D call uncertain. The CDR3 contains 13 residues. CDR1 SGHAT and CDR2 FQNNGV come from the germline V gene. This chain's CDR3 is CARSLGSKGTQYV. CDR3 nucleotides: TGTGCCAGGAGCTTAGGATCCAAGGGGACCCAGTACGTC.

This clonotype was observed a single time. The junction shows a germline mismatch at one end, possibly a read error. J is TRBJ2-3 and V is TRBV6-4; 10 bases match TRBD2. The CDR3 totals 16 residues. CDR1 is MRHNA and CDR2 is SNTAGT in the germline V gene. This chain's CDR3 is CAGSDVAGGSTDTQYF. In DNA, the CDR3 is TGTGCCGGCAGTGACGTAGCGGGAGGCTCCACGGATACGCAGTATTTT.

This clonotype is deemed medium-sized (0.01 to 0.1%). The V call is TRBV4-1, the J call TRBJ1-1; D remains unclear. This CDR3 contains 16 residues. V was clipped by 0 bases and J by 0 bases, with 11 bases between them. Germline CDR1 and CDR2: MGHRA and YSYEKL. CDR3 residues: CASSQDRRPLNTEAFF. The DNA of the CDR3 is TGCGCCAGCAGCCAAGATCGCAGGCCCCTGAACACTGAAGCTTTCTTT.

As regards this clonotype: Being one base from a much bigger clone, this may be a read error. The CDR3 is CASSQARTAMGGQYF. As DNA, the CDR3 is TGTGCCAGCAGTCAGGCCCGGACCGCCATGGGCGGGCAGTACTTC. The chain is built from TRBV6-5 and TRBJ2-7; D remains ambiguous. V was shortened by 5 bases and J by 9 bases, with 23 bases between the two germline ends. The germline V gene encodes CDR1 MNHEY and CDR2 SVGAGI. CDR3 length equals 15 residues.

About this clonotype: The CDR3 end shows no conserved phenylalanine or tryptophan, and so a read error is likely. The chain couples TRBV29-1 to TRBJ1-2; tentatively, D is TRBD1 (5 bases). Germline V gives CDR1 SQVTM, CDR2 ANQGSEA. V shed 0 bases and J shed 11 bases, with 19 bases lying between them. This CDR3 region has 14 residues. The CDR3 spells CSVEDPRDRLGYTS. The CDR3 DNA reads TGCAGCGTTGAAGATCCCCGGGACCGGCTTGGTTACACCTCC.

About this clonotype: Germline is not matched at one junction end, which may reflect a read error. This chain connects TRBV13 to TRBJ2-7; 12 bases map to TRBD2. CDR1 is PRHDT, CDR2 FYEKMQ, per germline (reference sequence). The CDR3 consists of 14 residues. The CDR3: CASCLGLAGREQYF. DNA for the CDR3: TGTGCCAGCTGCTTAGGACTAGCGGGACGGGAGCAATACTTC.

This clonotype was seen only a few times. This may stem from a read error, because a much larger clone lies one nucleotide away. V gene TRBV30 combines with J gene TRBJ2-7; D is unclear. Germline CDR1 reads GTSNPN; CDR2 reads SVGIG (reference sequence). V lost 1 base to trimming and J lost 6 bases, with 10 bases between them. The CDR3 length is 12 residues. The CDR3 loop is CAWSEPQGEQYF. In DNA form, the CDR3 reads TGTGCCTGGAGTGAACCCCAAGGCGAGCAGTACTTC.

On this clonotype: A much larger clonotype is one base distant, so this may be a read error. The chain joins TRBV5-1 to TRBJ2-1; 13 nucleotides agree with TRBD2. The CDR3 is 16 amino acids. Germline CDR1 SGHRS, CDR2 YFSETQ. In DNA form, the CDR3 reads TGCGCCAGCAGTTACGGACTAGCGGGAGCCTACAATGAGCAGTTGTTC. Residues: CASSYGLAGAYNEQLF. The full variable domain, in which reference TRBV5-1 and TRBJ2-1 provide the parts outside the CDR3, is KAGVTQTPRYLIKTRGQQVTLSCSPISGHRSVSWYQQTPGQGLQFLFEYFSETQRNKGNFPGRFSGRQFSNSRSEMNVSTLELGDSALYLCASSYGLAGAYNEQLFGPGTRLTVL.

On this clonotype: Mismatch with germline at one junction end may stem from a read error. The V and J genes are TRBV6-1 and TRBJ2-6; no firm D call. This CDR3 is built from 17 residues. Germline CDR1 reads MNHNS; CDR2 reads SASEGT. CDR3 in amino acids: CVSSDYPTFSGANVLTF. CDR3 nucleotides: TGTGTCAGCAGTGATTACCCAACATTCTCTGGGGCCAACGTCCTGACTTTC.

This clonotype was seen once. The chain employs TRBV5-4 and TRBJ2-7; D uncertain. The ends were cut back, 0 bases at V and 3 bases at J, with 13 bases in the middle. This CDR3 is built from 15 residues. Germline values: CDR1 SGHNT, CDR2 YYREEE (reference sequence). Here the CDR3 DNA reads TGTGCCAGCAGCTTGGCGACCAGAGCAGGCTACGAGCAGTACTTC. Protein product: CASSLATRAGYEQYF.

Many counts were recorded for this clonotype. The rearrangement joins TRBV5-6 to TRBJ2-5, with D maybe TRBD1 (7 bases). Trimming removed 4 bases from V and 0 bases from J, with 13 bases in between. CDR1 is SGHDT, CDR2 YYEEEE, per germline. The CDR3 length is 15 residues. The DNA for the CDR3 is TGTGCCAGCAGCATCAGGGGGGCAAACCAAGAGACCCAGTACTTC. It specifies CASSIRGANQETQYF. The full variable domain, its missing parts supplied by reference TRBV5-6 and TRBJ2-5, is DAGVTQSPTHLIKTRGQQVTLRCSPKSGHDTVSWYQQALGQGPQFIFQYYEEEERQRGNFPDRFSGHQFPNYSSELNVNALLLGDSALYLCASSIRGANQETQYFGPGTRLLVL.

With respect to this clonotype: At one of its ends the junction is not consistent with the germline gene, which may arise from a read error. This chain connects TRBV28 to TRBJ2-3, with D unclear. CDR1 is MDHEN, CDR2 SYDVKM, per germline. This CDR3 is built from 12 residues. The CDR3 DNA reads as TGTGCCAGCAGGGTGCCCACAGATACGCAATATTTT. Translating gives CASRVPTDTQYF.

Remarks on this clonotype: A much larger clonotype is one base distant, so this may be a read error. V usage is TRBV28 and J usage is TRBJ1-2, with D perhaps TRBD1 (5 bases). This CDR3 is built from 13 residues. Per germline, CDR1 MDHEN and CDR2 SYDVKM. The CDR3 loop reads CTSRLTVNYGYTF. The CDR3 DNA sequence: TGTACCAGCAGACTGACAGTTAACTATGGCTACACCTTC.

This clonotype was counted ten times or more. The chain combines TRBV7-9 with TRBJ1-2, with D unclear. The CDR3 covers 14 residues. V was clipped by 1 base and J by 0 bases, with 6 bases between them. CDR1 SEHNR and CDR2 FQNEAQ come from the germline V gene (reference sequence). The CDR3 coding sequence is TGTGCCAGCAGCTTAGGGGGAGCTAACTATGGCTACACCTTC. Amino acids: CASSLGGANYGYTF. The full variable domain, rest sourced from reference TRBV7-9 and TRBJ1-2, is DTGVSQNPRHKITKRGQNVTFRCDPISEHNRLYWYRQTLGQGPEFLTYFQNEAQLEKSRLLSDRFSAERPKGSFSTLEIQRTEQGDSAMYLCASSLGGANYGYTFGSGTRLTVV.

There are many counts of this clonotype. V gene TRBV10-3 combines with J gene TRBJ2-3, with TRBD1 identical over 10 bases. The ends lost 6 bases at V and 4 bases at J; junction bases unmatched: 10. This CDR3 region has 16 residues. CDR1 and CDR2 from the germline V gene are ENHRY and SYGVKD. CDR3 nucleotides: TGTGCCATCAGCCTTGGGGGACAGGGGTCCGCAGATACGCAGTATTTT. It codes for CAISLGGQGSADTQYF.

The chain recombines TRBV7-9 with TRBJ2-5; no clear D. V lost 4 bases to trimming and J lost 13 bases, with 25 bases between them. Germline values: CDR1 SEHNR, CDR2 FQNEAQ (reference sequence). The CDR3 has 15 residues. CDR3 nucleotide sequence: TGTGCCAGCAGCTCCCAACCCGTGGGTCAAGAGACCAGGTACTTC. Encoded protein: CASSSQPVGQETRYF.

As to this clonotype: It may be a read error: a sequence one base away is much more abundant. The final CDR3 position lacks the conserved phenylalanine or tryptophan, pointing to a likely read error. The V call is TRBV5-1, the J call TRBJ2-5; 9 bases agree with TRBD2. J gave up 2 bases and V 0 bases, and 11 bases lay outside the gene matches. Germline loops: CDR1 SGHRS, CDR2 YFSETQ. The CDR3 is 18 amino acids. The CDR3 region is CASSLGLAGRAVQETQYS. The CDR3 nucleotides are TGCGCCAGCAGCTTGGGGCTAGCGGGAAGGGCGGTACAAGAGACCCAGTACTCC.

With respect to this clonotype: Being one base from a much bigger clone, this may be a read error. The chain recombines TRBV13 with TRBJ1-6; D remains ambiguous. The V and J ends lost 5 bases and 6 bases respectively, with 11 bases between them. CDR3 length equals 14 residues. Germline values: CDR1 PRHDT, CDR2 FYEKMQ (reference sequence). The CDR3 protein is CASSASACNSPLHF. The CDR3 DNA reads TGTGCCAGCAGCGCCTCAGCGTGTAATTCACCCCTCCACTTT.